This T cell receptor beta chain was observed in a study of CD8 T cells in ankylosing spondylitis. This CDR3 is built from 13 residues. Germline V gene sequence: CDR1 SGHDT, CDR2 YYEEEE. In the case of this clonotype: Antigen: not known. At one end the junction does not follow the germline gene, possibly because of a read error.

TCRdb reprocessed the 5' RACE reads via MiXCR and lists one record per CDR3 protein. This table has 200,000 to 300,000 distinct CDR3 sequences, 7% to 10% appearing once. General study points: Previous work reported some of these motif variants in the synovial fluid and blood of reactive arthritis.

This rearrangement joins TRBV5-6 to TRBJ2-1; TRBD1 matches 9 bases. The TCR comes from a female donor with ankylosing spondylitis or in good health (not recorded which). The sequenced material came from blood, either unsorted or a sorted T cell fraction (not recorded which). The CDR3, as DNA: TGTGCCAACAGCTTGGACAGGGGCAATGAGCAGTTCTTC. Translated: CANSLDRGNEQFF. Combining the CDR3 with reference TRBV5-6 and TRBJ2-1 gives the whole variable domain DAGVTQSPTHLIKTRGQQVTLRCSPKSGHDTVSWYQQALGQGPQFIFQYYEEEERQRGNFPDRFSGHQFPNYSSELNVNALLLGDSALYLCANSLDRGNEQFFGPGTRLTVL.